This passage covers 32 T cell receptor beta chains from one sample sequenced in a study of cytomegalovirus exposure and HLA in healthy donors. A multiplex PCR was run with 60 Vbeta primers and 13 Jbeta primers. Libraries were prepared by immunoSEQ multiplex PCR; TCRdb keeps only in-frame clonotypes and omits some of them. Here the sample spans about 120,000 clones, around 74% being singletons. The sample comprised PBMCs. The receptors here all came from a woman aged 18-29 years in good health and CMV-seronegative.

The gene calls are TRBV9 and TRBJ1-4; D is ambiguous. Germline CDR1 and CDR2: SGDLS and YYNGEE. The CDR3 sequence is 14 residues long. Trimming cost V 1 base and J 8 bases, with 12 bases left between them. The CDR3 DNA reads TGTGCCAGCAGCGTAAGCGGGGTGAGCGAAAAACTGTTTTTT. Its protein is CASSVSGVSEKLFF.

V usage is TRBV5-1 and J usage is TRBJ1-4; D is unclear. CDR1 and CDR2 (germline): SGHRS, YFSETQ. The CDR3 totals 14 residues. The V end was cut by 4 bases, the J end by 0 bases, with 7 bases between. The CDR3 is CASSRLATNEKLFF. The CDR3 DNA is TGCGCCAGCAGCAGACTTGCAACTAATGAAAAACTGTTTTTT.

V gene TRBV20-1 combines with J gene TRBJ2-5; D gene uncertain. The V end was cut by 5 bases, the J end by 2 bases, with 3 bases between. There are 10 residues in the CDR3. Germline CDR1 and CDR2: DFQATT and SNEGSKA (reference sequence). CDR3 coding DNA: TGCAGTGCTCCTCAAGAGACCCAGTACTTC. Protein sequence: CSAPQETQYF.

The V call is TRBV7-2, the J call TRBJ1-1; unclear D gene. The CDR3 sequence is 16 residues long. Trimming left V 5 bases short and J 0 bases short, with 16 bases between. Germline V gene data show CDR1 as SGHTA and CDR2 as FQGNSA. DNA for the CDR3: TGTGCCAGCAGCCTCTCGGGAAACTTTATGAACACTGAAGCTTTCTTT. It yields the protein CASSLSGNFMNTEAFF.

The CDR3 DNA reads TGCGCCAGCAGTAGTGGAGTGGCTGAAAAACTGTTTTTT. This sequence encodes CASSSGVAEKLFF. V gene TRBV5-1 combines with J gene TRBJ1-4; D unclear. The CDR3 length is 13 residues. The germline V and J ends were trimmed by 5 bases and 7 bases, with 12 bases remaining between them. The germline gives CDR1 SGHRS, CDR2 YFSETQ.

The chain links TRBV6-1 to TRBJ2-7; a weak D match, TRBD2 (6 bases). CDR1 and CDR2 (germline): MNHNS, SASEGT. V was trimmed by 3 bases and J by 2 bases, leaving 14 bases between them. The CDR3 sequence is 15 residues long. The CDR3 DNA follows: TGTGCCAGCAGTGAGGGTACTAGCCCTACCTACGAGCAGTACTTC. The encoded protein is CASSEGTSPTYEQYF.

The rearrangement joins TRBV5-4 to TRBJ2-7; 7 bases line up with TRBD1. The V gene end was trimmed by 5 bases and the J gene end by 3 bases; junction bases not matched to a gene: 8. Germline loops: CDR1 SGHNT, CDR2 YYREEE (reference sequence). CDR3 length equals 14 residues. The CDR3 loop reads CASSPRRGIYEQYF. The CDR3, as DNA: TGTGCCAGCAGTCCGCGCAGGGGGATCTACGAGCAGTACTTC. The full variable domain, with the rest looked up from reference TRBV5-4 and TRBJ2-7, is ETGVTQSPTHLIKTRGQQVTLRCSSQSGHNTVSWYQQALGQGPQFIFQYYREEENGRGNFPPRFSGLQFPNYSSELNVNALELDDSALYLCASSPRRGIYEQYFGPGTRLTVT.

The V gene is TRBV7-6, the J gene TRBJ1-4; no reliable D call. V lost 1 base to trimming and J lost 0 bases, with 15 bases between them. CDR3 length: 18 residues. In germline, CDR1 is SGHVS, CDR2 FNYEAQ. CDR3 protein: CASSLEVGKNSTNEKLFF. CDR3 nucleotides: TGTGCCAGCAGCTTAGAGGTGGGCAAGAACTCAACTAATGAAAAACTGTTTTTT.

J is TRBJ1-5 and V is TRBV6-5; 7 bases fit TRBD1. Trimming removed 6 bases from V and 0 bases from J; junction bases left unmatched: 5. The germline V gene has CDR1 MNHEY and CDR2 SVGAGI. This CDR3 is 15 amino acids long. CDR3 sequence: CASRGQAISNQPQHF. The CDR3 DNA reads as TGTGCCAGCAGAGGACAGGCAATTAGCAATCAGCCCCAGCATTTT.

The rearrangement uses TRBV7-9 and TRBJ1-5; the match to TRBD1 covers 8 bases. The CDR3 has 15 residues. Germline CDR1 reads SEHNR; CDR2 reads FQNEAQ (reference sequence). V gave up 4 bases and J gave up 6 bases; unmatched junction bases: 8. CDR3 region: CASSSQTGAGQPQHF. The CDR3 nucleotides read TGTGCCAGCAGCTCGCAGACAGGGGCAGGTCAGCCCCAGCATTTT.

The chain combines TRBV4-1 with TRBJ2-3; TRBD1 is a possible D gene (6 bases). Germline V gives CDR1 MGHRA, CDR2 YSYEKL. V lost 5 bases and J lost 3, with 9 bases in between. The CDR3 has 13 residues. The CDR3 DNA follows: TGCGCCAGCAGCTCAAGGGGGACAGATACGCAGTATTTT. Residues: CASSSRGTDTQYF.

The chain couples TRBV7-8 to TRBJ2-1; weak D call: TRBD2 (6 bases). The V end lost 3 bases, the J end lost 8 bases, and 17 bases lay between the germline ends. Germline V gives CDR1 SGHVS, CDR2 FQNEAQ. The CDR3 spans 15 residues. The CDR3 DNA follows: TGTGCCAGCAGCTTGGGGACCTCGGGGGTTTATGAGCAGTTCTTC. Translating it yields CASSLGTSGVYEQFF.

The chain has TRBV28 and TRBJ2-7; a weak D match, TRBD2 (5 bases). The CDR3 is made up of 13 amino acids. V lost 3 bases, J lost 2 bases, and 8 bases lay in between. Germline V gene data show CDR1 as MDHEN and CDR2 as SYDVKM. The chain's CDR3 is CASSFPGAYEQYF. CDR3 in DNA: TGTGCCAGCAGTTTCCCCGGGGCCTACGAGCAGTACTTC.

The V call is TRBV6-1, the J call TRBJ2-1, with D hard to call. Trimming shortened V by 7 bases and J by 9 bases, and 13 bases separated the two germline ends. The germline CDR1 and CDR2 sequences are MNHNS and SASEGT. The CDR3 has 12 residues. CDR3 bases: TGTGCCAGCACAAATCCAGGCAGTGAGCAGTTCTTC. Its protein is CASTNPGSEQFF.

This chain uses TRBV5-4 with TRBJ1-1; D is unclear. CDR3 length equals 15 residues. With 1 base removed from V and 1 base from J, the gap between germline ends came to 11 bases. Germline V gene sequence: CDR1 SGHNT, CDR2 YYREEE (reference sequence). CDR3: CASSLKRETNTEAFF. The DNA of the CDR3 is TGTGCCAGCAGCTTGAAGCGGGAGACGAACACTGAAGCTTTCTTT.

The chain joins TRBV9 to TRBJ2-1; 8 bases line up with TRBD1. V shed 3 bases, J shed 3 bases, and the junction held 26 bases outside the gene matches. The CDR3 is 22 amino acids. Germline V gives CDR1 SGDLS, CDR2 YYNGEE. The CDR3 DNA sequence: TGTGCCAGCAGCGAGAAAATGATACCCCGGGACAGGCCCCAAGAATTCTACAATGAGCAGTTCTTC. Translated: CASSEKMIPRDRPQEFYNEQFF.

CDR3 nucleotide sequence: TGTGCCAGCAGCCAAGTTGGAACGGGGGGGAAAACCGGGGAGCTGTTTTTT. It codes for CASSQVGTGGKTGELFF. The rearrangement links TRBV4-2 to TRBJ2-2, with TRBD2 matching over 8 bases. This CDR3 spans 17 amino acids. The junction had 9 bases not matched to a gene; V was cut back by 1 base and J by 5 bases. Germline V gene data show CDR1 as LGHNA and CDR2 as YNFKEQ.

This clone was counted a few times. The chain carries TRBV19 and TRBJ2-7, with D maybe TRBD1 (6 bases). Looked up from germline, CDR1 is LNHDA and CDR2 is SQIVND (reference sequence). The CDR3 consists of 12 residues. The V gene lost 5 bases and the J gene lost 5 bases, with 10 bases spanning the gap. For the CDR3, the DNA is TGTGCCAGTAGTCTGACAGGTAACGAGCAGTACTTC. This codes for CASSLTGNEQYF.

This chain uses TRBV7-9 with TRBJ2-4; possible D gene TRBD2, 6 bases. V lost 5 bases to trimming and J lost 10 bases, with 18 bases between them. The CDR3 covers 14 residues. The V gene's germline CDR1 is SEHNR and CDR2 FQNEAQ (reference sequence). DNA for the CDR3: TGTGCCAGCAGCCCCCCGGTGGGCGGGGATATTCAGTACTTC. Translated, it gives CASSPPVGGDIQYF.

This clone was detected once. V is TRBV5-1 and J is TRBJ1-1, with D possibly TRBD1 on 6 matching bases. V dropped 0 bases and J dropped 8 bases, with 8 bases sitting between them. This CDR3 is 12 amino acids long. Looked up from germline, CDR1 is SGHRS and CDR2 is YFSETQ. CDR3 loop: CASSLGTGEAFF. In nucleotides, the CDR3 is TGCGCCAGCAGCTTGGGCACAGGGGAAGCTTTCTTT. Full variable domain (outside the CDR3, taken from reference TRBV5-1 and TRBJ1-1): KAGVTQTPRYLIKTRGQQVTLSCSPISGHRSVSWYQQTPGQGLQFLFEYFSETQRNKGNFPGRFSGRQFSNSRSEMNVSTLELGDSALYLCASSLGTGEAFFGQGTRLTVV.

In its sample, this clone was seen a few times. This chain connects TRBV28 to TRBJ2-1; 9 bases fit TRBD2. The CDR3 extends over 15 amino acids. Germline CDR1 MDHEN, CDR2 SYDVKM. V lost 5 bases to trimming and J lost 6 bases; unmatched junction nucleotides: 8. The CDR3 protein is CASSRLAAKSNEQFF. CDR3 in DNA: TGTGCCAGCAGTAGACTAGCGGCGAAATCCAATGAGCAGTTCTTC.

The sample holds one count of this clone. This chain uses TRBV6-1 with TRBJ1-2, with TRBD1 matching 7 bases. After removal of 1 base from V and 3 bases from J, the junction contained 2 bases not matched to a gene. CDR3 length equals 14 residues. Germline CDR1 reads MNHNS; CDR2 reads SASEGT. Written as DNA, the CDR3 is TGTGCCAGCAGTGAAGGGGACAGAGACTATGGCTACACCTTC. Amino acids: CASSEGDRDYGYTF.

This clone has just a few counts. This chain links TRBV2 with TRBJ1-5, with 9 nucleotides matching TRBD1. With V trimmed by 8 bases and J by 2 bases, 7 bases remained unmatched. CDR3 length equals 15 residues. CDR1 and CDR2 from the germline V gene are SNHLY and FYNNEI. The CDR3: CASHRDRAGNQPQHF. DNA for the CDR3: TGTGCCAGCCACCGGGACAGGGCCGGCAATCAGCCCCAGCATTTT.

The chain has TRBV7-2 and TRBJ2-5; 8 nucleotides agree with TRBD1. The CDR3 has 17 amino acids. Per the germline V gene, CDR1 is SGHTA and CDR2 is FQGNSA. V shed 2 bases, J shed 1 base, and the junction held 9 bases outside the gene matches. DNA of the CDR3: TGTGCCAGCAGCTTACGTGGGGTGGGGACAGGCCAAGAGACCCAGTACTTC. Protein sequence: CASSLRGVGTGQETQYF.

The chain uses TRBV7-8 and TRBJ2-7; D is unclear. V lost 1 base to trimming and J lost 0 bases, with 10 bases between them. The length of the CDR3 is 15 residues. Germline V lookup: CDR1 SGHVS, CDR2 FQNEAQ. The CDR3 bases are TGTGCCAGCAGCTTAGAACGCGCAAGCTCCTACGAGCAGTACTTC. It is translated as CASSLERASSYEQYF.

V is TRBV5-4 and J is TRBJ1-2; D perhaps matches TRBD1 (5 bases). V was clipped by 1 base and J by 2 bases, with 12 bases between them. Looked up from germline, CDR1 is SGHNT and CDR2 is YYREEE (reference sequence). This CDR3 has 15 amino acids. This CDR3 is CASSLLRGLNYGYTF. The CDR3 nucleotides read TGTGCCAGCAGCTTGCTAAGGGGATTGAACTATGGCTACACCTTC.

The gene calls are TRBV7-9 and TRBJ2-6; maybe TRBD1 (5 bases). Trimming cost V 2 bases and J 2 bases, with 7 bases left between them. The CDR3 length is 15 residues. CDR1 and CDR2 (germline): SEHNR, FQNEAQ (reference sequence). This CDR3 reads CASSLLGPGANVLTF. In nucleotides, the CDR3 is TGTGCCAGCAGCTTACTGGGGCCTGGGGCCAACGTCCTGACTTTC.

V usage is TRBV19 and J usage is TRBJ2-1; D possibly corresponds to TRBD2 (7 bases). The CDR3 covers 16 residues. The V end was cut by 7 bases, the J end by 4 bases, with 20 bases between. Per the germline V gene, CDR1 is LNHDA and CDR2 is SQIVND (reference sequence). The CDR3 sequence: CASTDTRGGFYNEQFF. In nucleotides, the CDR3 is TGTGCCAGTACTGATACCAGGGGAGGGTTTTACAATGAGCAGTTCTTC.

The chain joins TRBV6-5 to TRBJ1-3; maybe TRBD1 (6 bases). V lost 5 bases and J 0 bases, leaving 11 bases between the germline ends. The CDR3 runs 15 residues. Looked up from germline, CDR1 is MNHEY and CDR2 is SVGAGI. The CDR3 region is CASSATGLSGNTIYF. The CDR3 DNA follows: TGTGCCAGCAGTGCGACAGGACTCTCTGGAAACACCATATATTTT.

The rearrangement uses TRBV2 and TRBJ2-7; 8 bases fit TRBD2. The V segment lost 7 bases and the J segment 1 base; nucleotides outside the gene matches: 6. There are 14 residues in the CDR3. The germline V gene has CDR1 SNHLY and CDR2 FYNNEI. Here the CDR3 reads CASTTRGVSYEQYF. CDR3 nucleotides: TGTGCCAGCACCACGCGGGGGGTTTCCTACGAGCAGTACTTC.

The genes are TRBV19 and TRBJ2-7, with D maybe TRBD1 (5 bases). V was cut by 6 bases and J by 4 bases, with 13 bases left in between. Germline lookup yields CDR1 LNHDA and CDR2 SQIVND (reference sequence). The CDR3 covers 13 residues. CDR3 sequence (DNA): TGTGCCAGTAGGTGGGGCAGGATTTACGAGCAGTACTTC. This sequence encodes CASRWGRIYEQYF.

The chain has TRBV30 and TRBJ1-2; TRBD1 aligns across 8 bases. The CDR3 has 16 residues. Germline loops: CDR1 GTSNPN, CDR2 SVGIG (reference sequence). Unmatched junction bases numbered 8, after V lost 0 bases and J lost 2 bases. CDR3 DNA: TGTGCCTGGAGTGTAAGAGCAGGGGGCTTAAACTATGGCTACACCTTC. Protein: CAWSVRAGGLNYGYTF.